The 31 T cell receptor beta chains given below trace back to one sample, sequenced in a study of CD8 T cells in Susac syndrome. Random hexamers were used to reverse transcribe an amount of roughly 0.45 to 1 ug RNA. TCRdb ran MiXCR on the immunoSEQ multiplex PCR reads and lists one entry per CDR3 protein. This sample has around 130,000 distinct CDR3 sequences, with 75% to 90% found just once. The sample comprised CD8+ T cells from PBMCs. Every receptor here comes from a human donor with multiple sclerosis.

The CDR3 spells CASSANRLTPGELFF. The DNA of the CDR3 is TGTGCCAGCAGTGCTAACAGGTTGACTCCCGGGGAGCTGTTTTTT. V and J are TRBV12-3 or TRBV12-4 and TRBJ2-2, with D possibly matching TRBD1 (5 bases). The ends were cut back, 5 bases at V and 6 bases at J, with 16 bases in the middle. This CDR3 spans 15 amino acids.

The count of this clonotype is one. This sequence joins TRBV13 and TRBJ1-3; 8 nucleotides align to TRBD1. The CDR3 has 18 residues. The V and J ends lost 5 bases and 0 bases, in that order; junction bases with no gene match: 12. Looked up from germline, CDR1 is PRHDT and CDR2 is FYEKMQ (reference sequence). The CDR3 sequence: CASSQIGFGTGSGNTIYF. The CDR3 DNA reads TGTGCCAGCAGCCAAATCGGTTTCGGGACAGGCTCTGGAAACACCATATATTTT. The entire variable domain, with the rest obtained from reference TRBV13 and TRBJ1-3, is as follows: AAGVIQSPRHLIKEKRETATLKCYPIPRHDTVYWYQQGPGQDPQFLISFYEKMQSDKGSIPDRFSAQQFSDYHSELNMSSLELGDSALYFCASSQIGFGTGSGNTIYFGEGSWLTVV.

This clonotype was observed once. The CDR3 sequence is CASSQETGGTEKLFF. The CDR3 DNA is TGTGCCAGCAGCCAAGAGACGGGGGGCACTGAAAAACTGTTTTTT. The genes are TRBV3-1 and TRBJ1-4, with D possibly being TRBD1 (6 bases). V was cut by 0 bases and J by 7 bases, with 12 bases left in between. This CDR3 has 15 amino acids. Germline lookup yields CDR1 LGHDT and CDR2 YNNKEL (reference sequence).

V usage is TRBV20-1 and J usage is TRBJ1-5; D is uncertain. V was cut by 3 bases and J by 7 bases, with 22 bases left in between. The CDR3 runs to 16 residues. CDR1 is DFQATT, CDR2 SNEGSKA, per germline (reference sequence). CDR3 protein: CSASRWVAPLRQPQHF. In nucleotides, the CDR3 is TGCAGTGCTAGCCGTTGGGTCGCCCCACTTAGACAGCCCCAGCATTTT.

The gene calls are TRBV28 and TRBJ2-1, with TRBD2 as a possible D gene (6 bases). Looked up from germline, CDR1 is MDHEN and CDR2 is SYDVKM. V was trimmed by 5 bases and J by 8 bases, leaving 13 bases between them. The CDR3 loop spans 13 amino acids. The CDR3 is CASSPSSGHEQFF. CDR3 bases: TGTGCCAGCAGTCCCAGTAGCGGCCATGAGCAGTTCTTC.

The V call is TRBV7-9, the J call TRBJ2-1; D possibly uses TRBD1 or TRBD2 (7 bases each). V was shortened by 5 bases and J by 7 bases, with 24 bases between the two germline ends. Germline values: CDR1 SEHNR, CDR2 FQNEAQ (reference sequence). The CDR3 contains 17 residues. CDR3 nucleotide sequence: TGTGCCAGCAGCGGAAGAACAGGGGAACCCGGGGGGAATGAGCAGTTCTTC. Its translation is CASSGRTGEPGGNEQFF. The whole variable domain, filled in from reference TRBV7-9 and TRBJ2-1, reads DTGVSQNPRHKITKRGQNVTFRCDPISEHNRLYWYRQTLGQGPEFLTYFQNEAQLEKSRLLSDRFSAERPKGSFSTLEIQRTEQGDSAMYLCASSGRTGEPGGNEQFFGPGTRLTVL.

This clonotype was observed a few times. The chain carries TRBV6-1 and TRBJ2-1, with unresolved D. The CDR3 is made up of 12 amino acids. CDR1 and CDR2 from the germline V gene are MNHNS and SASEGT. The V end was cut by 6 bases, the J end by 10 bases, with 13 bases between. CDR3 sequence (DNA): TGTGCCAGCAGCCGCGACTTGAGGGAGCAGTTCTTC. This encodes CASSRDLREQFF.

This clonotype was observed once. This chain links TRBV5-1 with TRBJ1-2; 8 positions agree with TRBD1. V trimming: 4 bases; J trimming: 7 bases; junction bases outside the gene matches: 9. The CDR3 spans 14 residues. Germline assignment: CDR1 SGHRS and CDR2 YFSETQ. The CDR3 DNA sequence: TGCGCCAGCAGCAGCTACAGGGGGAAGGCTGGCTACACCTTC. Translated: CASSSYRGKAGYTF.

The rearrangement joins TRBV5-1 to TRBJ1-6, with a possible D match to TRBD1 (6 bases). V lost 5 bases to trimming and J lost 7 bases, with 13 bases between them. The CDR3 runs to 14 residues. Looked up from germline, CDR1 is SGHRS and CDR2 is YFSETQ. The CDR3 loop reads CASRLDSVNSPLHF. The CDR3 DNA is TGCGCCAGCAGGCTGGACAGCGTGAATTCACCCCTCCACTTT. The full variable domain, with the rest looked up from reference TRBV5-1 and TRBJ1-6, is KAGVTQTPRYLIKTRGQQVTLSCSPISGHRSVSWYQQTPGQGLQFLFEYFSETQRNKGNFPGRFSGRQFSNSRSEMNVSTLELGDSALYLCASRLDSVNSPLHFGNGTRLTVT.

The chain employs TRBV11-2 and TRBJ2-3, with 7 bases aligning to TRBD2. This CDR3 has 17 residues. The germline CDR1 and CDR2 sequences are SGHAT and FQNNGV. V shed 5 bases and J 2 bases; nucleotides not matched to a gene: 13. CDR3: CASSRRLAYSPTDTQYF. CDR3 nucleotides: TGTGCCAGCAGCCGCCGACTAGCCTATTCCCCCACAGATACGCAGTATTTT.

A few counts support this clonotype. V usage is TRBV7-9 and J usage is TRBJ2-7, with D hard to call. The CDR3 loop spans 12 amino acids. Trimming removed 10 bases at V and 5 bases at J, with 15 bases between. Germline lookup yields CDR1 SEHNR and CDR2 FQNEAQ (reference sequence). The chain's CDR3 is CAIRRGADEQYF. CDR3 DNA: TGTGCCATCCGGCGAGGAGCTGACGAGCAGTACTTC.

DNA for the CDR3: TGTGCCAGCAGCGTAGAGGTAGCGGGAGGGCCGGCGAATGAGCAGTTCTTC. Encoded protein: CASSVEVAGGPANEQFF. The chain uses TRBV9 and TRBJ2-1; 11 nucleotides match TRBD2. The CDR3 totals 17 residues. Per germline, CDR1 SGDLS and CDR2 YYNGEE. Trimming cost V 0 bases and J 7 bases; bases outside gene matches: 9.

V usage is TRBV11-2 and J usage is TRBJ2-5, with 9 bases lining up with TRBD1. V gave up 4 bases and J gave up 4 bases; unmatched junction bases: 10. There are 16 residues in the CDR3. Germline assignment: CDR1 SGHAT and CDR2 FQNNGV. The CDR3 region has the DNA TGTGCCAGCAGCTCCTACCGGGACAGGGAAAGAGAGACCCAGTACTTC. Translation: CASSSYRDRERETQYF.

The V gene is TRBV6-2 or TRBV6-3, the J gene TRBJ1-5, with 9 bases identical to TRBD1. The CDR3 covers 15 residues. J gave up 4 bases and V 6 bases, and 7 bases lay outside the gene matches. CDR1 MNHEY and CDR2 SVGEGT come from the germline V gene. CDR3: CASSLTGGTNQPQHF. The CDR3 DNA reads TGTGCCAGCAGCCTGACAGGGGGGACGAATCAGCCCCAGCATTTT.

V usage is TRBV15 and J usage is TRBJ2-3; 12 bases align to TRBD2. After removal of 0 bases from V and 6 bases from J, the junction contained 4 bases not matched to a gene. CDR1 and CDR2 from the germline V gene are LNHNV and YYDKDF (reference sequence). The CDR3 totals 16 residues. CDR3 sequence reads: CATSRDLAGGLDTQYF. In DNA, the CDR3 is TGTGCCACCAGCAGAGATCTAGCGGGGGGGCTGGATACGCAGTATTTT.

This chain links TRBV7-9 with TRBJ1-2, with a tentative D call TRBD1 (5 bases). This CDR3 contains 16 residues. V dropped 5 bases and J dropped 8 bases, with 24 bases sitting between them. Per the germline V gene, CDR1 is SEHNR and CDR2 is FQNEAQ (reference sequence). CDR3 DNA sequence: TGTGCCAGCAGCCAAGGGACTCTCGCTATGGAATGGGGCTACACCTTC. This encodes CASSQGTLAMEWGYTF.

This clonotype turned up a few times. V gene TRBV7-3 combines with J gene TRBJ2-1, with D tentatively TRBD1 or TRBD2 (5 bases each). V lost 2 bases and J 5 bases, leaving 10 bases between the germline ends. This CDR3 is built from 14 residues. CDR1 SGHTA and CDR2 FQGTGA come from the germline V gene. The CDR3 DNA reads TGTGCCAGCAGCTTAGTTCTGGGGGACAATGAGCAGTTCTTC. The encoded protein is CASSLVLGDNEQFF.

V is TRBV6-2 or TRBV6-3 and J is TRBJ2-7; D is unresolved. V was shortened by 5 bases and J by 0 bases, with 14 bases between the two germline ends. Germline CDR1 and CDR2: MNHEY and SVGEGT. This CDR3 region has 15 residues. DNA for the CDR3: TGTGCCAGCAGTACCCCAGTAGAAAGCTCCTACGAGCAGTACGTC. Its protein product is CASSTPVESSYEQYV.

The chain uses TRBV7-6 and TRBJ2-7; 7 positions agree with TRBD1. The V gene end was trimmed by 5 bases and the J gene end by 5 bases; junction bases not matched to a gene: 6. The CDR3 consists of 13 residues. Germline loops: CDR1 SGHVS, CDR2 FNYEAQ. The CDR3 nucleotides read TGTGCCAGCAGCCCCGGACAGGAAAACGAGCAGTACTTC. Translated, it gives CASSPGQENEQYF.

The rearrangement joins TRBV27 to TRBJ2-3; TRBD2 matches at 8 bases. With V trimmed by 6 bases and J by 3 bases, 5 bases remained unmatched. Germline values: CDR1 MNHEY, CDR2 SMNVEV (reference sequence). CDR3 length: 14 residues. The CDR3 coding sequence is TGTGCCAGCAGCGAGCGGGGGAGTACAGATACGCAGTATTTT. The encoded protein is CASSERGSTDTQYF.

J is TRBJ2-1 and V is TRBV27, with D uncertain. From germline, CDR1 is MNHEY and CDR2 SMNVEV (reference sequence). V dropped 10 bases and J dropped 5 bases, with 9 bases sitting between them. The CDR3 extends over 11 amino acids. CDR3 protein: CATLMNNEQFF. DNA for the CDR3: TGTGCCACCCTGATGAACAATGAGCAGTTCTTC.

This chain links TRBV6-5 with TRBJ1-5; D remains unclear. With 0 bases removed from V and 2 bases from J, the gap between germline ends came to 23 bases. The germline gives CDR1 MNHEY, CDR2 SVGAGI. The CDR3 covers 20 residues. CDR3 region: CASSYSTGWGARPGNQPQHF. DNA for the CDR3: TGTGCCAGCAGTTACTCCACCGGTTGGGGTGCAAGGCCGGGCAATCAGCCCCAGCATTTT.

The rearrangement joins TRBV24-1 to TRBJ2-1; TRBD2 matches at 7 bases. This CDR3 region has 17 residues. The V gene end was trimmed by 6 bases and the J gene end by 5 bases; junction bases not matched to a gene: 15. Germline loops: CDR1 KGHDR, CDR2 SFDVKD. The CDR3 loop reads CATSQPFVAGVHNEQFF. The CDR3 bases are TGTGCCACCAGTCAACCTTTTGTGGCGGGAGTACACAATGAGCAGTTCTTC.

The V call is TRBV3-1, the J call TRBJ2-4; 10 nucleotides align to TRBD2. The ends lost 0 bases at V and 6 bases at J; junction bases unmatched: 8. Looked up from germline, CDR1 is LGHDT and CDR2 is YNNKEL (reference sequence). The CDR3 is 17 amino acids. Here the CDR3 reads CASSQDRSGGAGNIQYF. As DNA, the CDR3 is TGTGCCAGCAGCCAAGATAGGAGCGGGGGGGCCGGAAACATTCAGTACTTC.

The rearrangement joins TRBV7-6 to TRBJ2-1; D is ambiguous. Trimming took 0 bases from V and 1 from J, leaving 10 bases between them. The CDR3 covers 16 residues. The germline CDR1 and CDR2 sequences are SGHVS and FNYEAQ. Here the CDR3 reads CASSLASSFSYNEQFF. The CDR3 DNA sequence: TGTGCCAGCAGCTTAGCGAGTAGTTTTTCCTACAATGAGCAGTTCTTC. Full variable domain (remainder filled in from reference TRBV7-6 and TRBJ2-1): GAGVSQSPRYKVTKRGQDVALRCDPISGHVSLYWYRQALGQGPEFLTYFNYEAQQDKSGLPNDRFSAERPEGSISTLTIQRTEQRDSAMYRCASSLASSFSYNEQFFGPGTRLTVL.

The rearrangement joins TRBV6-5 to TRBJ2-3; 9 bases align to TRBD2. With V trimmed by 2 bases and J by 4 bases, 7 bases remained unmatched. CDR1 is MNHEY and CDR2 is SVGAGI in the germline V gene. The length of the CDR3 is 16 residues. CDR3 bases: TGTGCCAGCAGTTACCTCCCCAGCGGGAGGTCAGATACGCAGTATTTT. Protein sequence: CASSYLPSGRSDTQYF.

The chain recombines TRBV23-1 with TRBJ1-4; no firm D call. TRBV23-1 is placed among ORFs of uncertain function. V was trimmed by 1 base and J by 8 bases, leaving 5 bases between them. The CDR3 covers 12 residues. CDR3 residues: CASSQLGEKLFF. The CDR3 DNA reads TGCGCCAGCAGTCAATTAGGGGAAAAACTGTTTTTT.

The chain couples TRBV5-5 to TRBJ2-4, with D hard to call. Germline CDR1 and CDR2: SGHKS and YYEKEE (reference sequence). The CDR3 is 15 amino acids. V was cut by 1 base and J by 0 bases, with 8 bases left in between. DNA of the CDR3: TGTGCCAGCAGCTTGCTGTTACTAGCCAAAAACATTCAGTACTTC. It is translated as CASSLLLLAKNIQYF.

The rearrangement joins TRBV23-1 to TRBJ1-4, with D possibly being TRBD1 (5 bases). TRBV23-1 is sorted into the ORF group, with uncertain function. With 0 bases removed from V and 3 bases from J, the gap between germline ends came to 20 bases. There are 19 residues in the CDR3. CDR3 DNA: TGCGCCAGCAGTCAATCTAGAGACAGCGAATCAAACCCTAATGAAAAACTGTTTTTT. Translating it yields CASSQSRDSESNPNEKLFF.

This clonotype was seen only once. V gene TRBV11-1 combines with J gene TRBJ2-1; TRBD2 matches at 9 bases. The CDR3 totals 20 residues. In germline, CDR1 is SGHAT, CDR2 FQDESV (reference sequence). After removal of 2 bases from V and 0 bases from J, the junction contained 14 bases not matched to a gene. The CDR3 is CASSLLTTAGGPSSYNEQFF. As DNA, the CDR3 is TGTGCCAGCAGCTTACTGACGACGGCGGGAGGGCCGTCCTCCTACAATGAGCAGTTCTTC.

The chain employs TRBV7-9 and TRBJ2-2; possible D gene TRBD2, 5 bases. The germline V and J ends were trimmed by 5 bases and 4 bases, with 11 bases remaining between them. The CDR3 is 14 residues long. Germline V gives CDR1 SEHNR, CDR2 FQNEAQ (reference sequence). The CDR3 DNA follows: TGTGCCAGCAGCGCTCCGACTATCACCGGGGAGCTGTTTTTT. This encodes CASSAPTITGELFF.